These 20 T cell receptor beta chains originate from one sample sequenced in a study of T cell repertoires and Cas9 in healthy adults. The repertoire was sequenced with immunoSEQ multiplex PCR; TCRdb's copy has only in-frame clones and lacks some. The table has about 22,000 clones, less than 95% seen once. The sequencing sample was made of CD4+ effector T cells (CD127+, CD25-, CD137-, CD154-) from PBMCs; culture status not recorded. These receptor sequences come from a human donor in good health.

V gene TRBV28 combines with J gene TRBJ1-2, with D tentatively TRBD1 (6 bases). Germline V gives CDR1 MDHEN, CDR2 SYDVKM. V was clipped by 5 bases and J by 4 bases, with 14 bases between them. The CDR3 is 14 residues long. CDR3 sequence (DNA): TGTGCCAGCAGTACGCCGGGGGCGCTCTATGGCTACACCTTC. It specifies CASSTPGALYGYTF.

This sequence joins TRBV6-1 and TRBJ1-5; D is unresolved. V was shortened by 11 bases and J by 2 bases, with 10 bases between the two germline ends. Per the germline V gene, CDR1 is MNHNS and CDR2 is SASEGT. The CDR3 length is 12 residues. The CDR3 coding sequence is TGTGCCTGCTCCAGGCGCAATCAGCCCCAGCATTTT. Encoded protein: CACSRRNQPQHF.

This clone was picked up a small number of times. The rearrangement uses TRBV25-1 and TRBJ2-5; D is possibly TRBD2 (7 bases). CDR1 and CDR2 from the germline V gene are MGHDK and SYGVNS. The V end lost 1 base, the J end lost 5 bases, and 17 bases lay between the germline ends. This CDR3 contains 16 residues. CDR3 DNA sequence: TGTGCCAGCAGTGAATTGGGGGGGGGCGGCACCGAGACCCAGTACTTC. This sequence encodes CASSELGGGGTETQYF.

The chain combines TRBV5-1 with TRBJ2-5, with D perhaps matching TRBD1 (6 bases). Matching the DNA end better, TRBJ2-7 makes the J call doubtful. CDR3 length equals 15 residues. Germline CDR1 is SGHRS and CDR2 is YFSETQ. CDR3 residues: CASSLSGQKVDEQYF. The CDR3 DNA reads TGCGCCAGCAGCTTGTCCGGACAGAAGGTTGACGAGCAGTACTTC.

This chain joins TRBV28 and TRBJ2-7; 7 nucleotides match TRBD2. This CDR3 comprises 14 residues. Per germline, CDR1 MDHEN and CDR2 SYDVKM. V gave up 6 bases and J gave up 2 bases; unmatched junction bases: 7. The CDR3 coding sequence is TGTGCCAGCAGCCACGGGGGGACGACCTACGAGCAGTACTTC. Translation gives CASSHGGTTYEQYF.

The chain combines TRBV9 with TRBJ2-1; 11 positions agree with TRBD2. The CDR3 is 16 residues long. Germline V gene sequence: CDR1 SGDLS, CDR2 YYNGEE. With 0 bases clipped from V and 6 bases from J, the junction kept 5 bases outside the gene matches. The CDR3 region is CASSVDPLAGGNEQFF. In DNA form, the CDR3 reads TGTGCCAGCAGCGTAGATCCCCTAGCGGGAGGCAATGAGCAGTTCTTC. Together with reference TRBV9 and TRBJ2-1, the CDR3 gives the full variable domain: DSGVTQTPKHLITATGQRVTLRCSPRSGDLSVYWYQQSLDQGLQFLIQYYNGEERAKGNILERFSAQQFPDLHSELNLSSLELGDSALYFCASSVDPLAGGNEQFFGPGTRLTVL.

The chain links TRBV12-5 to TRBJ1-2; D possibly corresponds to TRBD1 (5 bases). The germline V and J ends were trimmed by 7 bases and 4 bases, with 10 bases remaining between them. The CDR3 is 12 amino acids. Looked up from germline, CDR1 is LGHNT and CDR2 is FRNRAP. The chain's CDR3 is CASARDSYGYTF. The CDR3 DNA sequence: TGTGCTAGTGCCCGAGACAGCTATGGCTACACCTTC.

V and J are TRBV6-5 and TRBJ2-1; possible D gene TRBD2, 6 bases. The CDR3 loop spans 13 amino acids. V was shortened by 7 bases and J by 4 bases, with 11 bases between the two germline ends. Germline loops: CDR1 MNHEY, CDR2 SVGAGI. CDR3 in amino acids: CASKSAGYNEQFF. CDR3 in DNA: TGTGCCAGCAAGTCGGCGGGGTACAATGAGCAGTTCTTC.

The chain carries TRBV14 and TRBJ2-7; tentative D call: TRBD1 (5 bases). CDR3 length: 13 residues. Germline V gene sequence: CDR1 SGHDN, CDR2 FVKESK. V was cut by 6 bases and J by 1 base, with 10 bases left in between. CDR3 protein: CASRSDMSYEQYF. In nucleotides, the CDR3 is TGTGCCAGCAGGTCGGACATGTCCTACGAGCAGTACTTC.

This clone was detected once. This chain joins TRBV10-2 and TRBJ1-5; D is possibly TRBD1 (6 bases). V lost 7 bases and J lost 4, with 11 bases in between. The CDR3 totals 13 residues. Germline V gene lookup returns CDR1 WSHSY and CDR2 SAAADI. For the CDR3, the DNA is TGCGCCAGCACCGAGGGGGGAAATCAGCCCCAGCATTTT. Translated: CASTEGGNQPQHF.

The rearrangement joins TRBV28 to TRBJ2-1; 9 bases are a match to TRBD2. This CDR3 has 12 amino acids. The V and J ends lost 9 bases and 4 bases, in that order; junction bases with no gene match: 1. Germline V gene data show CDR1 as MDHEN and CDR2 as SYDVKM. This CDR3 reads CASSGSYNEQFF. DNA of the CDR3: TGTGCCAGTAGCGGGAGTTACAATGAGCAGTTCTTC. The complete variable domain, with remaining parts taken from reference TRBV28 and TRBJ2-1, reads DVKVTQSSRYLVKRTGEKVFLECVQDMDHENMFWYRQDPGLGLRLIYFSYDVKMKEKGDIPEGYSVSREKKERFSLILESASTNQTSMYLCASSGSYNEQFFGPGTRLTVL.

The CDR3 DNA sequence: TGTGCCAGCAGTTTAAAGATAGGGTACTATGGCTACACCTTC. Protein sequence: CASSLKIGYYGYTF. This sequence joins TRBV28 and TRBJ1-2; no clear D. There are 14 residues in the CDR3. Germline CDR1 is MDHEN and CDR2 is SYDVKM. Trimming stripped 2 bases from V and 3 bases from J, with 10 bases between.

In DNA form, the CDR3 reads TGTGCCAGTAGTAGTCCCGGGACAGGGAACTATGGCTACACCTTC. Amino acids: CASSSPGTGNYGYTF. This chain joins TRBV19 and TRBJ1-2; 9 bases align to TRBD1. The CDR3 is 15 residues long. Trimming at V came to 4 bases and at J to 2 bases, leaving 5 bases not matched to a gene. Germline lookup yields CDR1 LNHDA and CDR2 SQIVND (reference sequence).

The chain combines TRBV5-4 with TRBJ2-5; D might be TRBD1 (5 bases). The CDR3 runs to 13 residues. The V gene's germline CDR1 is SGHNT and CDR2 YYREEE (reference sequence). The germline V and J ends were trimmed by 2 bases and 5 bases, with 10 bases remaining between them. The CDR3 loop reads CASSFQGGETQYF. CDR3 in DNA: TGTGCCAGCAGCTTTCAGGGTGGGGAGACCCAGTACTTC.

The chain is built from TRBV18 and TRBJ1-1, with D maybe TRBD1 (5 bases). V lost 5 bases and J lost 5, with 21 bases in between. Germline V gene data show CDR1 as KGHSH and CDR2 as LQKENI. This CDR3 contains 16 residues. The CDR3 is CASSNYGDGRLTEAFF. The DNA for the CDR3 is TGTGCCAGCTCAAACTATGGGGACGGAAGGTTAACTGAAGCTTTCTTT.

The chain joins TRBV25-1 to TRBJ1-1; the match to TRBD1 covers 9 bases. Germline CDR1 reads MGHDK; CDR2 reads SYGVNS. V lost 8 bases, J lost 5 bases, and 12 bases stayed unmatched. The CDR3 is 15 residues long. The DNA for the CDR3 is TGTGCCAGCCTCGTGACCGGGACAGGGAATACTGAAGCTTTCTTT. Encoded protein: CASLVTGTGNTEAFF.

The chain is built from TRBV28 and TRBJ2-7; TRBD1 agrees at 9 bases. The CDR3 is made up of 15 amino acids. The V gene's germline CDR1 is MDHEN and CDR2 SYDVKM. V shed 4 bases and J 3 bases; nucleotides not matched to a gene: 7. CDR3 sequence (DNA): TGTGCCAGCAGTTCAGACAGGGGGGTCGTCTACGAGCAGTACTTC. Translation: CASSSDRGVVYEQYF.

This chain uses TRBV5-1 with TRBJ2-5, with D hard to call. Looked up from germline, CDR1 is SGHRS and CDR2 is YFSETQ. The CDR3 has 14 residues. Trimming shortened V by 0 bases and J by 2 bases, and 8 bases separated the two germline ends. The CDR3 protein is CASSLAARQETQYF. CDR3 coding DNA: TGCGCCAGCAGCTTGGCGGCCCGTCAAGAGACCCAGTACTTC.

The chain uses TRBV9 and TRBJ2-7, with TRBD2 identical over 9 bases. This CDR3 contains 15 residues. Germline-derived CDR1 and CDR2 are SGDLS and YYNGEE. After removal of 0 bases from V and 7 bases from J, the junction contained 8 bases not matched to a gene. CDR3 sequence reads: CASSVGLAGAGEQYF. DNA for the CDR3: TGTGCCAGCAGCGTAGGTTTAGCGGGGGCGGGGGAGCAGTACTTC. The full variable domain, in which reference TRBV9 and TRBJ2-7 provide the parts outside the CDR3, is DSGVTQTPKHLITATGQRVTLRCSPRSGDLSVYWYQQSLDQGLQFLIQYYNGEERAKGNILERFSAQQFPDLHSELNLSSLELGDSALYFCASSVGLAGAGEQYFGPGTRLTVT.

The chain carries TRBV28 and TRBJ1-2, with 7 bases that match TRBD1. The CDR3 is 14 amino acids. With 6 bases clipped from V and 8 bases from J, the junction kept 12 bases outside the gene matches. Germline loops: CDR1 MDHEN, CDR2 SYDVKM. CDR3 protein: CASSKTGRLGGYTF. In nucleotides, the CDR3 is TGTGCCAGCAGCAAGACAGGGAGGTTGGGCGGCTACACCTTC.